This TCR beta chain was recovered during a study of T cell responses to AZD1222 COVID-19 vaccine. The CDR3 covers 16 residues. Trimming shortened V by 3 bases and J by 0 bases, and 15 bases separated the two germline ends. Germline V gene data show CDR1 as LGHDT and CDR2 as YNNKEL (reference sequence). The assay was immunoSEQ multiplex PCR, and TCRdb's table has in-frame clones only and misses some. Among 150,000 to 160,000 clones, about nine tenths were seen once, and the ten largest hold 2.5% to 4%. The source was peripheral blood, collected on day 0 of AZD1222 vaccination. The gene calls are TRBV3-1 (or the pseudogene TRBV3-2) and TRBJ2-7; D is perhaps TRBD1 (6 bases). The TCR sequence derives from an adult in good health. The CDR3 is CASSQSDRTDSYEQYF. Here the CDR3 DNA reads TGTGCCAGCAGCCAGAGCGACAGGACGGACTCCTACGAGCAGTACTTC.